This T cell receptor beta chain emerged from a study of T cell responses to AZD1222 COVID-19 vaccine. The CDR3 is made up of 15 amino acids. Deletions cut 5 bases from V and 6 bases from J, with 17 bases between. CDR1 SGHNT and CDR2 YENEEA come from the germline V gene. A remark on this clone: Antigen specificity is unknown.

Measured with immunoSEQ multiplex PCR; TCRdb has only the in-frame clones, and not every one. The data show some 25,000 clones, roughly 86% seen once. The study, taken as a whole, reports: The breadth and depth of Spike-specific TCRs increased once two AZD1222 doses had been given. Just a handful of AZD1222 recipients were seropositive at baseline.

The clonotype was recovered from an adult who received the AZD1222 COVID-19 vaccine. The chain uses TRBV11-3 and TRBJ2-1; D call uncertain. Sample: peripheral blood, taken 28 days after the second AZD1222 dose. The DNA for the CDR3 is TGTGCCAGCAGCCCCCACGCGGAGACGGGCAATGAGCAGTTCTTC. It is translated as CASSPHAETGNEQFF.